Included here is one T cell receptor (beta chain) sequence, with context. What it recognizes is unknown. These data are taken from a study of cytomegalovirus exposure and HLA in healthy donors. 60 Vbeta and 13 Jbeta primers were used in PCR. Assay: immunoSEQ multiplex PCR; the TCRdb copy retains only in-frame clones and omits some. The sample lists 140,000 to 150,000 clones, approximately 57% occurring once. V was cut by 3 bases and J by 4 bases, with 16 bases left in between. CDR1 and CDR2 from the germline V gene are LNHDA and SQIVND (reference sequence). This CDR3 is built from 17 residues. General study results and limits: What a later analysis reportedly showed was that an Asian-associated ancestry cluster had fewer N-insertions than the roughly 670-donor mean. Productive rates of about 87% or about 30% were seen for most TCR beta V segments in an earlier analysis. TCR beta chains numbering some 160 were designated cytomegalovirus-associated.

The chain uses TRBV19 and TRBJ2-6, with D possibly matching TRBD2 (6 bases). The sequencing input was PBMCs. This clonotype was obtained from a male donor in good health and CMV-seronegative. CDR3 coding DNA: TGTGCCAGTAGTATTTACGGTCGGGGGTCGGGGGCCAACGTCCTGACTTTC. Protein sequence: CASSIYGRGSGANVLTF.